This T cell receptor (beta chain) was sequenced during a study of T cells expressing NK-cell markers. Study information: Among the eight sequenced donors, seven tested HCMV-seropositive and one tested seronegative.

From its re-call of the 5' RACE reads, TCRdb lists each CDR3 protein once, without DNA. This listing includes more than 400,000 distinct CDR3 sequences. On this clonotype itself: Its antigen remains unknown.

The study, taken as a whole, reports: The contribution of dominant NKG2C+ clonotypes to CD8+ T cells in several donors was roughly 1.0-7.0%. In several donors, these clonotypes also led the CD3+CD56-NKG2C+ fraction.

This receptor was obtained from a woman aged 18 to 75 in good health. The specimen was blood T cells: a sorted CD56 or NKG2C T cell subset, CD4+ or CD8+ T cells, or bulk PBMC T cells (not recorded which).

CDR3 residues: CASQQGNYGYTF. J is TRBJ1-2 and V is TRBV14; TCRdb calls TRBD1, which cannot be checked without DNA. Germline V gene data show CDR1 as SGHDN and CDR2 as FVKESK. CDR3 length: 12 residues.